The 20 T cell receptor beta chains reported below all come from one sample, sequenced in a study of shared clonotypes between healthy human individuals. Sequencing used immunoSEQ multiplex PCR; TCRdb keeps in-frame clones, though not all of them. The table has 550,000 to 800,000 clones, less than 85% seen once; the top ten hold 1.5% to 2%. Sequencing was carried out using memory CD4+ T cells sorted from blood. The subset: CD45RA-negative fraction. The receptors derive from a woman in her twenties or thirties in good health.

V and J are TRBV18 and TRBJ2-2; 10 bases line up with TRBD1. This CDR3 contains 16 residues. V gave up 4 bases and J gave up 2 bases; unmatched junction bases: 4. Germline values: CDR1 KGHSH, CDR2 LQKENI. The DNA of the CDR3 is TGTGCCAGCTCACGGGACAGGGGTGACAACACCGGGGAGCTGTTTTTT. Encoded protein: CASSRDRGDNTGELFF.

The gene calls are TRBV20-1 and TRBJ1-5; D call uncertain. Germline V gene data show CDR1 as DFQATT and CDR2 as SNEGSKA (reference sequence). The ends were cut back, 2 bases at V and 7 bases at J, with 6 bases in the middle. There are 11 residues in the CDR3. CDR3 protein: CSARPAQPQHF. The CDR3 bases are TGCAGTGCTAGACCGGCACAGCCCCAGCATTTT.

The table lists this clone with a few counts. This chain connects TRBV9 to TRBJ2-1; 7 bases align to TRBD1. The CDR3 length is 16 residues. V dropped 4 bases and J dropped 3; count of bases not matched to a gene: 10. CDR1 and CDR2 from the germline V gene are SGDLS and YYNGEE. CDR3: CASSQRGQSNYNEQFF. The CDR3 DNA reads TGTGCCAGCAGCCAGAGGGGACAGTCTAACTACAATGAGCAGTTCTTC.

On this clone: This likely traces to a read error, being one base from a far larger clone. The chain joins TRBV4-1 to TRBJ2-1; 8 bases are a match to TRBD2. Germline-derived CDR1 and CDR2 are MGHRA and YSYEKL. There are 17 residues in the CDR3. The CDR3 loop is CASGQYYRAGGGNEQFF. For the CDR3, the DNA is TGCGCCAGCGGCCAGTATTACAGGGCGGGAGGTGGCAATGAGCAGTTCTTC.

A few counts support this clone. CDR3 in amino acids: CASSQDVGTTVDPQHF. The CDR3 nucleotides read TGCGCCAGCAGCCAAGACGTTGGGACCACTGTTGATCCCCAGCATTTT. The gene calls are TRBV4-1 and TRBJ1-5; TRBD1 is a possible D gene (5 bases). CDR3 length: 16 residues. Trimming shortened V by 0 bases and J by 10 bases, and 19 bases separated the two germline ends. Germline V gene sequence: CDR1 MGHRA, CDR2 YSYEKL.

The chain links TRBV7-9 to TRBJ1-1, with D unresolved. The V and J ends lost 5 bases and 1 base respectively, with 5 bases between them. The V gene's germline CDR1 is SEHNR and CDR2 FQNEAQ (reference sequence). The CDR3 has 12 residues. CDR3 region: CASSGTNTEAFF. The CDR3 bases are TGTGCCAGCAGCGGCACGAACACTGAAGCTTTCTTT.

This clone was found once. The sample has other DNA sequences that encode this CDR3 too. This sequence joins TRBV7-3 and TRBJ2-6, with a weak D call TRBD1 (6 bases). Looked up from germline, CDR1 is SGHTA and CDR2 is FQGTGA. Trimming removed 3 bases at V and 0 bases at J, with 6 bases between. This CDR3 comprises 15 residues. The CDR3 nucleotides read TGTGCCAGCAGCTTGGACAGCTCTGGGGCCAACGTCCTGACTTTC. Protein: CASSLDSSGANVLTF.

The DNA of the CDR3 is TGTGCCAGCACAGACCAGCGGGGTCGATATGGCTACACCTTC. Protein sequence: CASTDQRGRYGYTF. The gene calls are TRBV6-5 and TRBJ1-2; D ambiguous. The germline V gene encodes CDR1 MNHEY and CDR2 SVGAGI. The length of the CDR3 is 14 residues. Trimming cost V 7 bases and J 5 bases, with 17 bases left between them.

This clone came up a few times. The rearrangement links TRBV7-9 to TRBJ2-2; D ambiguous. The CDR3 consists of 12 residues. Deletions cut 5 bases from V and 7 bases from J, with 8 bases between. Germline V gives CDR1 SEHNR, CDR2 FQNEAQ (reference sequence). The CDR3 DNA follows: TGTGCCAGCAGCAATCAAGACGGGGAGCTGTTTTTT. Protein product: CASSNQDGELFF.

The gene calls are TRBV19 and TRBJ1-5, with 10 bases aligning to TRBD1. This CDR3 spans 16 amino acids. Losses at the gene ends were 5 bases for V and 0 bases for J; bases not matched to a gene: 4. Germline CDR1 is LNHDA and CDR2 is SQIVND (reference sequence). The CDR3 loop is CASSDRGLRSNQPQHF. In DNA, the CDR3 is TGTGCCAGTAGTGACAGGGGGCTTCGTAGCAATCAGCCCCAGCATTTT. Together with reference TRBV19 and TRBJ1-5, the CDR3 gives the full variable domain: DGGITQSPKYLFRKEGQNVTLSCEQNLNHDAMYWYRQDPGQGLRLIYYSQIVNDFQKGDIAEGYSVSREKKESFPLTVTSAQKNPTAFYLCASSDRGLRSNQPQHFGDGTRLSIL.

The V call is TRBV21-1, the J call TRBJ2-1. TRBV21-1 is designated a pseudogene. This CDR3 comprises 17 residues. CDR3 residues: CASTKSAGHSGYNEQFF. The CDR3 coding sequence is TGTGCCAGCACAAAATCCGCGGGACATTCTGGCTACAATGAGCAGTTCTTC.

This chain uses TRBV14 with TRBJ2-7; TRBD2 aligns across 10 bases. V trimming: 3 bases; J trimming: 3 bases; junction bases outside the gene matches: 8. The CDR3 is 16 amino acids. Germline CDR1 SGHDN, CDR2 FVKESK. CDR3 loop: CASSQEVSGRFYEQYF. For the CDR3, the DNA is TGTGCCAGCAGCCAGGAGGTTAGCGGGAGGTTCTACGAGCAGTACTTC. The variable domain in full, completed from reference TRBV14 and TRBJ2-7, reads EAGVTQFPSHSVIEKGQTVTLRCDPISGHDNLYWYRRVMGKEIKFLLHFVKESKQDESGMPNNRFLAERTGGTYSTLKVQPAELEDSGVYFCASSQEVSGRFYEQYFGPGTRLTVT.

The genes are TRBV28 and TRBJ1-3; D gene unclear. V lost 5 bases and J lost 0, with 14 bases in between. CDR3 size: 16 residues. Germline V gives CDR1 MDHEN, CDR2 SYDVKM. The CDR3: CASSPPRPGSGNTIYF. Here the CDR3 DNA reads TGTGCCAGCAGTCCCCCACGGCCGGGCTCTGGAAACACCATATATTTT.

This clone was seen many times. This sample also contains other DNA sequences that code for the same CDR3. V is TRBV11-2 and J is TRBJ1-5, with unresolved D. V lost 4 bases to trimming and J lost 5 bases, with 9 bases between them. Germline V lookup: CDR1 SGHAT, CDR2 FQNNGV. The CDR3 covers 13 residues. The CDR3 DNA sequence: TGTGCCAGCAGCTCTCAACGGGATCAGCCCCAGCATTTT. This gives the protein CASSSQRDQPQHF. The full variable domain, with the rest looked up from reference TRBV11-2 and TRBJ1-5, is EAGVAQSPRYKIIEKRQSVAFWCNPISGHATLYWYQQILGQGPKLLIQFQNNGVVDDSQLPKDRFSAERLKGVDSTLKIQPAKLEDSAVYLCASSSQRDQPQHFGDGTRLSIL.

Note on this clone: Distinct nucleotide sequences in the sample also encode this CDR3. The J gene is TRBJ1-5, the V gene TRBV11-2; D may be TRBD1 (5 bases). The germline V and J ends were trimmed by 6 bases and 5 bases, with 11 bases remaining between them. This CDR3 has 13 amino acids. Germline lookup yields CDR1 SGHAT and CDR2 FQNNGV. CDR3 in DNA: TGTGCCAGCAGTCTCAAAGGGGATCAGCCCCAGCATTTT. Amino acids: CASSLKGDQPQHF.

This clone occurred a few times. The chain has TRBV4-2 and TRBJ2-7, with TRBD2 matching 9 bases. The CDR3 is made up of 18 amino acids. The V gene's germline CDR1 is LGHNA and CDR2 YNFKEQ. J gave up 0 bases and V 4 bases, and 13 bases lay outside the gene matches. The CDR3 reads CASSRALQISGSSYEQYF. For the CDR3, the DNA is TGTGCCAGCAGCCGGGCCCTTCAGATTAGCGGGAGCTCCTACGAGCAGTACTTC.

This clone was counted ten times or more. J is TRBJ2-2 and V is TRBV7-9; D gene unclear. The CDR3 is 17 amino acids. V was cut by 2 bases and J by 3 bases, with 16 bases left in between. Germline V lookup: CDR1 SEHNR, CDR2 FQNEAQ (reference sequence). CDR3 sequence: CASSLNGEGLDTGELFF. The CDR3 bases are TGTGCCAGCAGCTTAAATGGAGAAGGGCTGGACACCGGGGAGCTGTTTTTT.

This sequence joins TRBV4-1 and TRBJ2-1; 14 bases match TRBD2. The CDR3 is 16 residues long. In germline, CDR1 is MGHRA, CDR2 YSYEKL. V lost 3 bases, J lost 8 bases, and 6 bases stayed unmatched. CDR3 DNA: TGCGCCAGCAGCCAGGGCGGGACTAGCGGGAGTCATGAGCAGTTCTTC. Translation gives CASSQGGTSGSHEQFF.

This chain uses TRBV7-6 with TRBJ1-2; maybe TRBD1 (5 bases). The CDR3 totals 17 residues. Per the germline V gene, CDR1 is SGHVS and CDR2 is FNYEAQ. V was cut by 5 bases and J by 0 bases, with 19 bases left in between. The CDR3 nucleotides are TGTGCCAGCAGCCCTCAAGGGGCAGGGTATACTAACTATGGCTACACCTTC. Amino acids: CASSPQGAGYTNYGYTF.

V is TRBV28 and J is TRBJ2-7; 11 positions match TRBD2. Germline CDR1 MDHEN, CDR2 SYDVKM. This CDR3 comprises 14 residues. After removal of 4 bases from V and 7 bases from J, the junction contained 6 bases not matched to a gene. The CDR3 DNA is TGTGCCAGCAGTTCACTAGCGGGAGTGCGTGAGCAGTACTTC. The encoded protein is CASSSLAGVREQYF.